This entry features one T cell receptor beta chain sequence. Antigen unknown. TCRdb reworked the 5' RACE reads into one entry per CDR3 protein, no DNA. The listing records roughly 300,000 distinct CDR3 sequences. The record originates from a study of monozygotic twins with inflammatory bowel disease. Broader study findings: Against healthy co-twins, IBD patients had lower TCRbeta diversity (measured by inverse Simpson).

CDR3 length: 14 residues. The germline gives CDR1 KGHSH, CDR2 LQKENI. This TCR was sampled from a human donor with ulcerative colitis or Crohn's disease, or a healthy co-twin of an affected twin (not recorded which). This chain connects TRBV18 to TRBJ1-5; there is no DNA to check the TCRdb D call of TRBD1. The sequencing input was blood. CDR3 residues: CASSSGTANQPQHF.